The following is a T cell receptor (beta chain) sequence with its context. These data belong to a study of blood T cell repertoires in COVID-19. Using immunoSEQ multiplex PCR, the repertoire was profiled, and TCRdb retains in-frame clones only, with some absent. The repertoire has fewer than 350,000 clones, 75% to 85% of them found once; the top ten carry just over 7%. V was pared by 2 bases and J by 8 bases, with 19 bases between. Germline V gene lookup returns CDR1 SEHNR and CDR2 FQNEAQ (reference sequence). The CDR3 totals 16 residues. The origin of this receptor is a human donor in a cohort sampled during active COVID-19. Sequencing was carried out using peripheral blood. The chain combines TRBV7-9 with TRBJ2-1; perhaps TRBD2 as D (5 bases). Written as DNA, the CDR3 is TGTGCCAGCAGCTTACCCCTATCTGCCGGGGTCCATGAGCAGTTCTTC. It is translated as CASSLPLSAGVHEQFF.